Listed below are T cell receptor beta chains from one sample, sequenced in a study of CD8+ T cells in alopecia areata. TCRdb's table, derived via immunoSEQ multiplex PCR, lists solely in-frame clones and lacks some. The sample lists some 170,000 clones, around half occurring once. Sequences were derived from CD8+ T cells sorted from blood, sampled at week 24, from a patient treated with tofacitinib. The receptors originated from a human donor with alopecia areata. Each CDR3 is given with its conserved first and last residue. D genes are given only for firm matches. Clone size is shown for a subset of rows, as once, few, many or a class of expanded clone.

V gene,D gene,clone size,J gene,CDR3 protein,CDR3 DNA
TRBV4-2,.,.,TRBJ2-1,CASSQGRTDIYSYNEQFF,TGTGCCAGCAGCCAAGGTAGGACAGATATTTACTCCTACAATGAGCAGTTCTTC
TRBV4-3,.,.,TRBJ1-2,CASSPDAGTNYGYTF,TGCGCCAGCAGCCCTGATGCCGGGACGAACTATGGCTACACCTTC
TRBV15,.,.,TRBJ2-1,CATSREGGEQFF,TGTGCCACCAGCAGAGAGGGCGGTGAGCAGTTCTTC
TRBV13,.,once,TRBJ2-1,CASSSGIGGANEQFF,TGTGCCAGCAGCTCCGGAATCGGGGGCGCCAATGAGCAGTTCTTC
TRBV30,.,.,TRBJ1-1,CAWSVASGTEAFF,TGTGCCTGGAGTGTTGCTTCTGGGACTGAAGCTTTCTTT
TRBV30,.,few,TRBJ1-2,CAWFNYGYTF,TGTGCCTGGTTTAACTATGGCTACACCTTC
TRBV9,.,.,TRBJ1-2,CASSVGGQISSNYGYTF,TGTGCCAGCAGCGTAGGTGGCCAGATTTCTTCTAACTATGGCTACACCTTC
TRBV9,.,once,TRBJ1-2,CASSPRETPDYGYTF,TGTGCCAGCAGCCCCAGAGAGACTCCTGACTATGGCTACACCTTC
TRBV7-8,.,.,TRBJ1-2,CASSSDYGYTF,TGTGCCAGCAGCTCCGACTATGGCTACACCTTC
TRBV25-1,TRBD1,once,TRBJ2-7,CASSETGTGPYEQYF,TGTGCCAGCAGTGAAACCGGGACAGGCCCCTACGAGCAGTACTTC
TRBV4-3,.,.,TRBJ1-2,CASSQGQRNYGYTF,TGCGCCAGCAGCCAAGGACAGCGTAACTATGGCTACACCTTC
TRBV27,.,.,TRBJ1-1,CASSPSSTNTEAFF,TGTGCCAGCAGTCCCTCGAGCACGAACACTGAAGCTTTCTTT
TRBV6-5,.,.,TRBJ1-1,CASSYSEGLGTEAFF,TGTGCCAGCAGTTACTCAGAGGGATTGGGCACTGAAGCTTTCTTT
TRBV7-9,.,few,TRBJ2-3,CASTPRAQGLLTDTQYF,TGTGCCAGCACCCCGCGGGCACAGGGTTTGCTTACAGATACGCAGTATTTT
TRBV7-2,TRBD1,.,TRBJ2-4,CASSRARDRAGLAKNIQYF,TGTGCCAGCAGCCGCGCCCGGGACAGGGCAGGACTAGCCAAAAACATTCAGTACTTC
TRBV13,.,few,TRBJ1-4,CASSVGLEGEKLFF,TGTGCCAGCAGCGTGGGTCTGGAGGGTGAAAAACTGTTTTTT
TRBV14,TRBD1,.,TRBJ2-7,CASSPGTGVYEQYF,TGTGCCAGCAGCCCCGGGACAGGTGTTTACGAGCAGTACTTC
TRBV25-1,.,few,TRBJ2-7,CASSFDLGDGEQYF,TGTGCCAGCAGCTTTGATCTGGGCGACGGCGAGCAGTACTTC
TRBV25-1,.,.,TRBJ2-7,CASSALGGPSYEQYF,TGTGCCAGCAGTGCCCTAGGAGGGCCCTCCTACGAGCAGTACTTC
TRBV11-2,.,.,TRBJ1-2,CASTISTNYGYTF,TGTGCCAGCACCATAAGTACCAACTATGGCTACACCTTC
TRBV6-5,.,.,TRBJ2-4,CASSPLTDAKNIQYF,TGTGCCAGCAGTCCCCTGACAGATGCCAAAAACATTCAGTACTTC
TRBV6-5,.,.,TRBJ2-3,CASSYRRRGGPDTQYF,TGTGCCAGCAGTTACCGCCGGCGGGGAGGACCAGATACGCAGTATTTT
TRBV5-6,.,.,TRBJ2-3,CASSLVEGTSTDTQYF,TGTGCCAGCAGCTTGGTAGAGGGCACAAGCACAGATACGCAGTATTTT
TRBV29-1,.,few,TRBJ2-7,CSVVPVSSYEQYF,TGCAGCGTTGTCCCAGTCTCCTCCTACGAGCAGTACTTC
TRBV27,.,.,TRBJ1-5,CASSANRAGQPQHF,TGTGCCAGCAGTGCGAACAGGGCAGGTCAGCCCCAGCATTTT
TRBV6-5,.,.,TRBJ1-2,CASSYSGAGDYGYTF,TGTGCCAGCAGTTACTCAGGAGCAGGGGATTATGGCTACACCTTC
TRBV30,.,few,TRBJ1-5,CAWSVGGGQPQHF,TGTGCCTGGAGTGTTGGGGGCGGTCAGCCCCAGCATTTT
TRBV29-1,.,.,TRBJ2-7,CSVEMNILRGYEQYF,TGCAGCGTTGAAATGAATATCCTAAGGGGCTACGAGCAGTACTTC
TRBV5-6,.,.,TRBJ1-2,CASSLGPQGSYGYTF,TGTGCCAGCAGCTTGGGGCCACAGGGAAGCTATGGCTACACCTTC